The 32 T cell receptor beta chains presented below share a single source sample, sequenced in a study of blood T cell repertoires in COVID-19. Sequencing was performed with immunoSEQ multiplex PCR; in TCRdb, only in-frame clones are kept and a portion is missing. The sample has approximately 290,000 clones, 80% to 90% seen once. Sequences were obtained from PBMCs or T cells enriched from blood (not recorded which). The source of these receptors is a woman in her 30s who had recovered from COVID-19.

The rearrangement uses TRBV11-2 and TRBJ1-3; D gene unclear. V was clipped by 2 bases and J by 0 bases, with 17 bases between them. Per the germline V gene, CDR1 is SGHAT and CDR2 is FQNNGV. The CDR3 spans 18 residues. The CDR3 coding sequence is TGTGCCAGCAGCTTAAGGTCCTCGGGGTTTGGCTCTGGAAACACCATATATTTT. Translating gives CASSLRSSGFGSGNTIYF.

This chain links TRBV25-1 with TRBJ1-1; TRBD1 matches 9 bases. Per germline, CDR1 MGHDK and CDR2 SYGVNS. V lost 8 bases, J lost 6 bases, and 16 bases stayed unmatched. The CDR3 covers 16 residues. CDR3 sequence: CASRAAGTGNSAEAFF. CDR3 DNA: TGTGCCAGCCGTGCCGCCGGGACAGGGAATTCCGCTGAAGCTTTCTTT.

The rearrangement joins TRBV28 to TRBJ1-5; a weak D match, TRBD1 (5 bases). V gave up 7 bases and J gave up 5 bases, with 12 bases separating them. Germline loops: CDR1 MDHEN, CDR2 SYDVKM. This CDR3 is 13 amino acids long. The CDR3 DNA follows: TGTGCCAGCAAGTCAGGGTTGGATCAGCCCCAGCATTTT. Translation gives CASKSGLDQPQHF.

The V call is TRBV12-3 or TRBV12-4, the J call TRBJ1-2; possibly TRBD1 for D (6 bases). The CDR3 loop spans 13 amino acids. V was clipped by 4 bases and J by 4 bases, with 10 bases between them. The CDR3 coding sequence is TGTGCCAGCAGTTCCGGGACACTCTATGGCTACACCTTC. Protein product: CASSSGTLYGYTF.

The genes are TRBV19 and TRBJ2-1; 14 bases match TRBD2. The J segment lost 4 bases and the V segment lost 6 bases, leaving 14 bases of the junction unmatched. The germline CDR1 and CDR2 sequences are LNHDA and SQIVND (reference sequence). This CDR3 comprises 19 residues. CDR3 protein: CASRTTGTSGSGGYNEQFF. Written as DNA, the CDR3 is TGTGCCAGTAGAACGACCGGGACTAGCGGGAGTGGAGGGTACAATGAGCAGTTCTTC.

The chain employs TRBV19 and TRBJ1-1, with 10 bases lining up with TRBD1. J was trimmed by 4 bases and V by 4 bases; bases with no gene match: 3. Germline CDR1 reads LNHDA; CDR2 reads SQIVND (reference sequence). The CDR3 spans 14 residues. CDR3 amino acids: CASSRDRGSTEAFF. DNA of the CDR3: TGTGCCAGTAGTAGGGACAGGGGAAGCACTGAAGCTTTCTTT.

The chain combines TRBV18 with TRBJ1-3, with D unresolved. V was clipped by 1 base and J by 4 bases, with 14 bases between them. Germline CDR1 KGHSH, CDR2 LQKENI. This CDR3 region has 16 residues. The CDR3 region has the DNA TGTGCCAGCTCACCACTTTCGGCAGCGGCAGGAAACACCATATATTTT. Protein: CASSPLSAAAGNTIYF. The entire variable domain, with the rest obtained from reference TRBV18 and TRBJ1-3, is as follows: NAGVMQNPRHLVRRRGQEARLRCSPMKGHSHVYWYRQLPEEGLKFMVYLQKENIIDESGMPKERFSAEFPKEGPSILRIQQVVRGDSAAYFCASSPLSAAAGNTIYFGEGSWLTVV.

This chain joins TRBV5-6 and TRBJ1-2; possible D gene TRBD1, 6 bases. The CDR3 length is 17 residues. Germline CDR1 is SGHDT and CDR2 is YYEEEE. V dropped 0 bases and J dropped 5 bases, with 20 bases sitting between them. CDR3 sequence: CASSLATGGSITYGYTF. The DNA of the CDR3 is TGTGCCAGCAGCTTGGCAACTGGGGGCAGTATAACGTATGGCTACACCTTC. The variable domain in full, completed from reference TRBV5-6 and TRBJ1-2, reads DAGVTQSPTHLIKTRGQQVTLRCSPKSGHDTVSWYQQALGQGPQFIFQYYEEEERQRGNFPDRFSGHQFPNYSSELNVNALLLGDSALYLCASSLATGGSITYGYTFGSGTRLTVV.

The rearrangement uses TRBV9 and TRBJ1-2, with D possibly matching TRBD1 (5 bases). V lost 2 bases and J 6 bases, leaving 17 bases between the germline ends. Germline values: CDR1 SGDLS, CDR2 YYNGEE. The CDR3 is 15 amino acids. As DNA, the CDR3 is TGTGCCAGCAGCGTCCGACAGACCCTTTCAGATGGCTACACCTTC. Its translation: CASSVRQTLSDGYTF.

This clone was observed a single time. V gene TRBV7-9 combines with J gene TRBJ1-2; 7 bases line up with TRBD1. This CDR3 has 15 amino acids. Germline V gene sequence: CDR1 SEHNR, CDR2 FQNEAQ (reference sequence). The junction had 6 bases not matched to a gene; V was cut back by 1 base and J by 4 bases. The CDR3 region has the DNA TGTGCCAGCAGCTTAGGGACAGGTTATCGCTATGGCTACACCTTC. Amino acids: CASSLGTGYRYGYTF.

CDR3 coding DNA: TGCAGCGCCGGGGATCAGAGCAACTTCACTAGCAATCAGCCCCAGCATTTT. Translation gives CSAGDQSNFTSNQPQHF. This chain uses TRBV29-1 with TRBJ1-5; D remains unclear. The CDR3 is 17 amino acids. Germline loops: CDR1 SQVTM, CDR2 ANQGSEA. V lost 7 bases and J lost 0, with 22 bases in between.

The genes are TRBV28 and TRBJ1-6; no definite D call. Germline V gene lookup returns CDR1 MDHEN and CDR2 SYDVKM. The CDR3 runs to 16 residues. Trimming shortened V by 1 base and J by 12 bases, and 19 bases separated the two germline ends. The CDR3 nucleotides are TGTGCCAGCAGTTTATTGTCCGGCGTGAGGGCGCAACCCCTCCACTTT. This codes for CASSLLSGVRAQPLHF.

The chain has TRBV5-4 and TRBJ2-7; a possible D gene is TRBD2 (5 bases). This CDR3 has 13 residues. CDR1 is SGHNT, CDR2 YYREEE, per germline (reference sequence). V lost 3 bases and J 5 bases, leaving 12 bases between the germline ends. In nucleotides, the CDR3 is TGTGCCAGCAGCTCGACTACGGGTCACGAGCAGTACTTC. It is translated as CASSSTTGHEQYF.

CDR3 sequence: CAWASGAYNEQFF. Here the CDR3 DNA reads TGTGCCTGGGCAAGCGGGGCCTACAATGAGCAGTTCTTC. The chain has TRBV30 and TRBJ2-1, with TRBD2 identical over 7 bases. The CDR3 length is 13 residues. J gave up 2 bases and V 5 bases, and 3 bases lay outside the gene matches. Germline-derived CDR1 and CDR2 are GTSNPN and SVGIG (reference sequence).

The genes are TRBV7-2 and TRBJ1-1; 7 nucleotides agree with TRBD1. The germline gives CDR1 SGHTA, CDR2 FQGNSA. The J segment lost 1 base and the V segment lost 3 bases, leaving 2 bases of the junction unmatched. There are 14 residues in the CDR3. The CDR3: CASSFRDRNTEAFF. As DNA, the CDR3 is TGTGCCAGCAGCTTCAGGGACAGGAACACTGAAGCTTTCTTT.

V is TRBV4-1 and J is TRBJ2-5, with 9 bases aligning to TRBD1. V trimming: 1 base; J trimming: 5 bases; junction bases outside the gene matches: 5. From germline, CDR1 is MGHRA and CDR2 YSYEKL. This CDR3 region has 15 residues. The CDR3 DNA sequence: TGCGCCAGCAGCCAAGGGGACAGGGAAGGGGAGACCCAGTACTTC. Protein sequence: CASSQGDREGETQYF.

The genes are TRBV9 and TRBJ2-1; 15 nucleotides line up with TRBD2. CDR3 length equals 20 residues. V was pared by 0 bases and J by 6 bases, with 13 bases of the junction left unmatched. CDR1 and CDR2 from the germline V gene are SGDLS and YYNGEE. The CDR3 spells CASSVEMPRTSGRAGNEQFF. The CDR3 nucleotides read TGTGCCAGCAGCGTAGAGATGCCACGGACTAGCGGGAGGGCCGGCAATGAGCAGTTCTTC.

The chain links TRBV6-1 to TRBJ1-2; D might be TRBD1 (6 bases). V was pared by 3 bases and J by 8 bases, with 16 bases between. Germline CDR1 and CDR2: MNHNS and SASEGT. This CDR3 has 14 residues. The chain's CDR3 is CASSDSAGARGYTF. In nucleotides, the CDR3 is TGTGCCAGCAGTGATAGCGCAGGGGCGCGGGGCTACACCTTC.

This clone was observed once. CDR3 loop: CASSATGVEGNQPQHF. The CDR3 bases are TGTGCCAGCAGTGCGACAGGGGTCGAGGGCAATCAGCCCCAGCATTTT. This rearrangement joins TRBV6-1 to TRBJ1-5, with 8 bases aligning to TRBD1. The CDR3 contains 16 residues. CDR1 and CDR2 from the germline V gene are MNHNS and SASEGT. The V segment lost 4 bases and the J segment 2 bases; nucleotides outside the gene matches: 7.

The chain is built from TRBV27 and TRBJ1-5; 10 bases are shared with TRBD1. Per germline, CDR1 MNHEY and CDR2 SMNVEV (reference sequence). After removal of 6 bases from V and 3 bases from J, the junction contained 5 bases not matched to a gene. CDR3 length equals 15 residues. Written as DNA, the CDR3 is TGTGCCAGCAGCACGGACAGGGGGAACAATCAGCCCCAGCATTTT. Protein product: CASSTDRGNNQPQHF.

The V gene is TRBV19, the J gene TRBJ1-1; D is unresolved. The CDR3 sequence is 12 residues long. The V end lost 3 bases, the J end lost 6 bases, and 8 bases lay between the germline ends. The V gene's germline CDR1 is LNHDA and CDR2 SQIVND (reference sequence). The CDR3 sequence is CASSIGLAEAFF. In DNA, the CDR3 is TGTGCCAGTAGTATTGGACTCGCTGAAGCTTTCTTT.

J is TRBJ2-2 and V is TRBV7-9, with 9 bases that match TRBD2. J was trimmed by 9 bases and V by 2 bases; bases with no gene match: 16. The length of the CDR3 is 18 residues. CDR1 and CDR2 (germline): SEHNR, FQNEAQ (reference sequence). The CDR3 DNA is TGTGCCAGCAGCTTATCCCAATTAGCGGGAGCCAGAGGAAGGGAGCTGTTTTTT. Translation: CASSLSQLAGARGRELFF.

This rearrangement joins TRBV28 to TRBJ1-3; no definite D call. CDR1 MDHEN and CDR2 SYDVKM come from the germline V gene. The V and J ends lost 3 bases and 4 bases respectively, with 10 bases between them. This CDR3 spans 14 amino acids. This CDR3 is CASSFGVSGNTIYF. CDR3 bases: TGTGCCAGCAGTTTCGGTGTTTCGGGAAACACCATATATTTT.

This clone has only one observation. The chain combines TRBV3-1 (or the pseudogene TRBV3-2) with TRBJ2-1; 15 positions agree with TRBD2. The V segment lost 4 bases and the J segment 6 bases; nucleotides outside the gene matches: 10. This CDR3 region has 18 residues. The germline V gene encodes CDR1 LGHDT and CDR2 YNNKEL (reference sequence). The CDR3 region is CASSRRTSGGAPFNEQFF. The CDR3 DNA follows: TGTGCCAGCAGCCGTCGGACTAGCGGGGGGGCCCCATTCAATGAGCAGTTCTTC.

The rearrangement links TRBV6-5 to TRBJ2-2, with TRBD1 identical over 9 bases. The CDR3 contains 12 residues. The trim removed 8 bases at V and 6 bases at J, leaving 1 base unmatched. Per the germline V gene, CDR1 is MNHEY and CDR2 is SVGAGI. CDR3 nucleotides: TGTGCCAGCGACAGGGGGGCCGGGGAGCTGTTTTTT. Its translation: CASDRGAGELFF.

CDR3 residues: CASSLESKGEGGYTF. CDR3 sequence (DNA): TGCGCCAGCAGCTTGGAGTCTAAGGGGGAAGGTGGCTACACCTTC. This chain connects TRBV5-1 to TRBJ1-2; possible D gene TRBD1, 6 bases. The CDR3 runs 15 residues. The V end was cut by 0 bases, the J end by 7 bases, with 16 bases between. Germline V gives CDR1 SGHRS, CDR2 YFSETQ.

V and J are TRBV27 and TRBJ2-5, with D possibly matching TRBD2 (6 bases). The germline gives CDR1 MNHEY, CDR2 SMNVEV (reference sequence). This CDR3 is 13 amino acids long. V lost 4 bases, J lost 5 bases, and 11 bases lay in between. The CDR3 nucleotides read TGTGCCAGCAGTTGGCGGGAATGGGAGACCCAGTACTTC. Protein product: CASSWREWETQYF.

The CDR3 sequence is CASSLPVARVYNEQFF. CDR3 DNA sequence: TGTGCCAGCAGCTTACCGGTGGCCAGGGTGTACAATGAGCAGTTCTTC. This chain uses TRBV7-9 with TRBJ2-1, with D tentatively TRBD1 (5 bases). The V end was cut by 2 bases, the J end by 4 bases, with 15 bases between. The CDR3 runs to 16 residues. Germline V lookup: CDR1 SEHNR, CDR2 FQNEAQ (reference sequence).

This clone was recorded only once. The J gene is TRBJ1-4, the V gene TRBV3-1 (or the pseudogene TRBV3-2); 7 nucleotides line up with TRBD1. V was clipped by 4 bases and J by 6 bases; unmatched bases: 5. This CDR3 contains 14 residues. In germline, CDR1 is LGHDT, CDR2 YNNKEL (reference sequence). The CDR3 reads CASSRGGWDEKLFF. The CDR3 bases are TGTGCCAGCAGCCGAGGGGGCTGGGATGAAAAACTGTTTTTT.

The chain is built from TRBV10-3 and TRBJ1-1; 12 bases agree with TRBD1. Germline V gene sequence: CDR1 ENHRY, CDR2 SYGVKD. The CDR3 runs to 15 residues. V dropped 6 bases and J dropped 5; count of bases not matched to a gene: 7. The CDR3 is CAISPPGQGATEAFF. The CDR3 bases are TGTGCCATCAGCCCACCGGGACAGGGGGCTACTGAAGCTTTCTTT.

The chain uses TRBV24-1 and TRBJ1-1; 10 nucleotides agree with TRBD1. This CDR3 is built from 16 residues. V trimming: 3 bases; J trimming: 4 bases; junction bases outside the gene matches: 7. Germline V gives CDR1 KGHDR, CDR2 SFDVKD. CDR3 amino acids: CATSDATGGSFTEAFF. The CDR3 DNA reads TGTGCCACCAGTGATGCGACAGGGGGCTCTTTCACTGAAGCTTTCTTT.

V usage is TRBV12-5 and J usage is TRBJ2-2; no clear D. V was clipped by 5 bases and J by 2 bases, with 15 bases between them. This CDR3 spans 16 amino acids. Germline V lookup: CDR1 LGHNT, CDR2 FRNRAP. For the CDR3, the DNA is TGTGCTAGTGGTCTATTAAGTACAGTAAACACCGGGGAGCTGTTTTTT. Protein: CASGLLSTVNTGELFF.